This T cell receptor beta chain was sequenced during a study of metastatic and nonmetastatic thyroid tumors (dated by TCRdb to the early 2020s). For context, the study as a whole: For patients with malignant and with benign thyroid disease, the researchers compared repertoires between peripheral blood samples and tumor or nodule tissue samples. General conclusions and limits of the study: In both blood and tumor samples, malignant tumors were reported to have significantly higher TCR beta diversity than benign nodules.

Library preparation employed PCR. The sequencing machine was an Illumina HiSeq 4000. High-throughput sequencing was used to profile the TCR beta-chain CDR3 region of every patient. For the original study's pipeline: A classifier to discriminate distant-metastatic papillary thyroid cancer patients was built from CDR3 differences across clinicopathological groups. The Shannon index was used to measure repertoire diversity, and the Morisita-Horn index was used to measure how similar tumor and blood repertoires were. TCRdb reprocessed the public reads (quality trimming at Q25 with fastp, clone calling with MiXCR) and kept in-frame beta chains. TCRdb, not the authors, supplied the V and J calls. In all, the sample holds 30,000 to 45,000 clones, and roughly a quarter of those were seen once. Roughly 8.8% of the sample is in the top ten clones. None of the patients had been given any treatment before thyroid surgery. Using T-cell receptor beta sequencing, the study looked back at clinical samples from patients collected from the early 2010s to the late 2010s.

For CDR1 and CDR2, the germline V gene (reference sequence) lists SGHKS and YYEKEE. V loses 0 bases of germline sequence and J loses 0 bases, and the interval between the two ends is 10 bases. From the cysteine up to the phenylalanine, the CDR3 has a length of 16 residues. Only the CDR3 portion is preserved as DNA: 48 bases, with reading frame beginning at the first base. This clone occurred a few times. No cognate antigen has been identified for it. Per-base qualities were not stored, and no clone one base away is much larger. Sequenced sample: blood. The chain joins TRBV5-5 to TRBJ1-5; the D gene lacks a confident call. This clonotype was sampled from a female donor with papillary thyroid cancer or a benign thyroid nodule (not recorded which). Some clones in this sample may be carry-over from other donors' samples. The DNA reads as follows: TGTGCCAGCAGCTTGGCGGCAGCTGATAGCAATCAGCCCCAGCATTTT. Translation gives CASSLAAADSNQPQHF.